This entry lists 18 T cell receptor beta chains sequenced from one sample in a study of blood T cell repertoires in COVID-19. Clones were sequenced by immunoSEQ multiplex PCR, and TCRdb holds only the in-frame ones, with some missing. The table has more than 250,000 clones, 88% seen once. The sample comprised peripheral blood. The receptors shown here come from a human donor in a cohort sampled during active COVID-19.

This rearrangement joins TRBV4-3 to TRBJ1-4; D possibly corresponds to TRBD1 (5 bases). The germline V gene has CDR1 LGHNA and CDR2 YSLEER. The CDR3 length is 16 residues. Trimming removed 0 bases at V and 3 bases at J, with 11 bases between. The CDR3: CASSQDFGAANEKLFF. CDR3 bases: TGCGCCAGCAGCCAAGATTTTGGGGCAGCTAATGAAAAACTGTTTTTT.

V is TRBV29-1 and J is TRBJ2-7; D perhaps matches TRBD2 (6 bases). CDR1 and CDR2 from the germline V gene are SQVTM and ANQGSEA. Trimming pared 6 bases from V and 0 bases from J, leaving 15 bases between. The CDR3 totals 14 residues. For the CDR3, the DNA is TGCAGCGTGCCCGGGGGTCGGAGCTCCTACGAGCAGTACTTC. Translating it yields CSVPGGRSSYEQYF.

The rearrangement links TRBV18 to TRBJ2-5, with TRBD2 matching 9 bases. CDR3 length: 15 residues. Germline V gene data show CDR1 as KGHSH and CDR2 as LQKENI. V lost 5 bases to trimming and J lost 1 base; unmatched junction nucleotides: 5. The CDR3: CASSSAGGSQETQYF. The CDR3 DNA follows: TGTGCCAGCTCATCCGCGGGGGGGTCCCAAGAGACCCAGTACTTC.

This clone showed up just a few times. The CDR3 DNA follows: TGTGCCAGCAGCTTGAGTCTCTGGCCGGGAGGAAACTATGGCTACACCTTC. It yields the protein CASSLSLWPGGNYGYTF. This chain joins TRBV5-6 and TRBJ1-2; D remains ambiguous. The CDR3 consists of 17 residues. Germline CDR1 SGHDT, CDR2 YYEEEE. V lost 1 base and J lost 2, with 18 bases in between. The entire variable domain, with the rest obtained from reference TRBV5-6 and TRBJ1-2, is as follows: DAGVTQSPTHLIKTRGQQVTLRCSPKSGHDTVSWYQQALGQGPQFIFQYYEEEERQRGNFPDRFSGHQFPNYSSELNVNALLLGDSALYLCASSLSLWPGGNYGYTFGSGTRLTVV.

This chain joins TRBV14 and TRBJ1-5; D is unclear. Trimming left V 2 bases short and J 4 bases short, with 12 bases between. This CDR3 is built from 15 residues. Per the germline V gene, CDR1 is SGHDN and CDR2 is FVKESK. The CDR3 sequence is CASSQFSGRNQPQHF. CDR3 DNA: TGTGCCAGCAGCCAATTTAGCGGACGTAATCAGCCCCAGCATTTT.

The chain uses TRBV6-5 and TRBJ1-1; weak D call: TRBD1 (5 bases). With 4 bases removed from V and 4 bases from J, the gap between germline ends came to 13 bases. This CDR3 is 14 amino acids long. In germline, CDR1 is MNHEY, CDR2 SVGAGI. DNA of the CDR3: TGTGCCAGCAGTTGGGAGGGGTTGGGCACTGAAGCTTTCTTT. It encodes CASSWEGLGTEAFF.

V gene TRBV7-2 combines with J gene TRBJ2-7, with TRBD2 matching over 9 bases. The CDR3 consists of 14 residues. Germline CDR1 SGHTA, CDR2 FQGNSA. J gave up 2 bases and V 4 bases, and 3 bases lay outside the gene matches. CDR3 loop: CASSYSGGPYEQYF. In DNA form, the CDR3 reads TGTGCCAGCAGCTATAGCGGGGGCCCCTACGAGCAGTACTTC.

This clone was counted a single time. The CDR3 bases are TGTGCCAGCAGTTTATTGCGGGGGGATCAGTACTTC. Translated, it gives CASSLLRGDQYF. The chain links TRBV12-3 or TRBV12-4 to TRBJ2-7; the match to TRBD2 covers 8 bases. V shed 2 bases and J 10 bases; nucleotides not matched to a gene: 4. The CDR3 consists of 12 residues.

The CDR3 sequence: CATSDPGQTSGNRNPYNEQFF. The CDR3 nucleotides are TGTGCCACCAGTGACCCAGGGCAGACTAGCGGGAACCGGAACCCCTACAATGAGCAGTTCTTC. This chain joins TRBV24-1 and TRBJ2-1; 11 bases fit TRBD2. The CDR3 runs 21 residues. Germline trimming cut 4 bases from V and 2 bases from J; bases unmatched to any gene: 18. Germline CDR1 KGHDR, CDR2 SFDVKD.

The chain carries TRBV15 and TRBJ2-7; 7 bases are shared with TRBD1. CDR1 and CDR2 from the germline V gene are LNHNV and YYDKDF (reference sequence). Trimming at V came to 3 bases and at J to 5 bases, leaving 13 bases not matched to a gene. The CDR3 runs 16 residues. The CDR3 DNA is TGTGCCACCAGCAGTACCTTCCTGACAGGGTTGGACGAGCAGTACTTC. It is translated as CATSSTFLTGLDEQYF.

The chain carries TRBV28 and TRBJ2-2, with D possibly TRBD2 on 5 matching bases. The germline gives CDR1 MDHEN, CDR2 SYDVKM. The V end was cut by 6 bases, the J end by 1 base, with 15 bases between. This CDR3 comprises 16 residues. Here the CDR3 reads CASRPAGNLNTGELFF. In DNA form, the CDR3 reads TGTGCCAGCAGGCCGGCCGGGAACCTGAACACCGGGGAGCTGTTTTTT.

This clone was observed a single time. This chain links TRBV5-4 with TRBJ2-7; 8 nucleotides align to TRBD1. The J segment lost 4 bases and the V segment lost 9 bases, leaving 12 bases of the junction unmatched. Germline values: CDR1 SGHNT, CDR2 YYREEE (reference sequence). The CDR3 is 14 residues long. The CDR3 protein is CATTPPGGGYEQYF. The CDR3 bases are TGTGCCACCACCCCCCCAGGGGGCGGTTACGAGCAGTACTTC.

The V gene is TRBV7-2, the J gene TRBJ1-5; 7 bases map to TRBD1. V shed 0 bases, J shed 2 bases, and the junction held 7 bases outside the gene matches. The V gene's germline CDR1 is SGHTA and CDR2 FQGNSA. This CDR3 spans 17 amino acids. The CDR3, as DNA: TGTGCCAGCAGCTTAGCGGTGGGACAGTTGGGCAATCAGCCCCAGCATTTT. Protein: CASSLAVGQLGNQPQHF.

The table lists this clone with a count of one. The rearrangement links TRBV9 to TRBJ1-1; weak D call: TRBD1 (5 bases). CDR1 SGDLS and CDR2 YYNGEE come from the germline V gene. Trimming removed 2 bases at V and 0 bases at J, with 8 bases between. The length of the CDR3 is 14 residues. Here the CDR3 reads CASSVTVMNTEAFF. The CDR3 nucleotides read TGTGCCAGCAGCGTGACAGTAATGAACACTGAAGCTTTCTTT.

The chain combines TRBV7-8 with TRBJ2-7, with 9 bases lining up with TRBD1. The junction had 8 bases not matched to a gene; V was cut back by 4 bases and J by 4 bases. Germline CDR1 SGHVS, CDR2 FQNEAQ. This CDR3 comprises 15 residues. The CDR3 region is CASSSSTGGGYEQYF. The CDR3 bases are TGTGCCAGCAGCTCCAGCACAGGGGGCGGGTACGAGCAGTACTTC.

The CDR3 spells CASYPSGQIEDEQFF. The CDR3 region has the DNA TGCGCCAGCTACCCTTCGGGACAGATCGAGGATGAGCAGTTCTTC. The V gene is TRBV10-2, the J gene TRBJ2-1; 7 bases align to TRBD1. CDR3 length: 15 residues. V was clipped by 8 bases and J by 8 bases; unmatched bases: 15. Germline loops: CDR1 WSHSY, CDR2 SAAADI.

The CDR3 nucleotides are TGTGCCAGTATTCCCTCCTGGGGACAGGTTATGAACACTGAAGCTTTCTTT. It encodes CASIPSWGQVMNTEAFF. This chain connects TRBV19 to TRBJ1-1; 8 bases match TRBD1. CDR1 LNHDA and CDR2 SQIVND come from the germline V gene (reference sequence). The length of the CDR3 is 17 residues. With V trimmed by 7 bases and J by 0 bases, 13 bases remained unmatched.

The chain employs TRBV4-2 and TRBJ1-4, with a weak D call TRBD1 (5 bases). Germline assignment: CDR1 LGHNA and CDR2 YNFKEQ. Trimming pared 0 bases from V and 0 bases from J, leaving 8 bases between. CDR3 length: 16 residues. The CDR3 sequence is CASSQEATATNEKLFF. The DNA of the CDR3 is TGTGCCAGCAGCCAAGAAGCGACAGCAACTAATGAAAAACTGTTTTTT.